This T cell receptor (beta chain) was profiled in a study of T cells in localized non-small cell lung cancer (TCRdb year 2020). A note on the overall study: Comparing tumors with uninvolved tumor-adjacent lungs, the study looked at the T cell repertoires of 236 patients with early-stage NSCLC. The cohort was made up of around 220 treatment-naive NSCLC patients whose localized lung tumors had been resected. The mean age of the NSCLC patients was 50 to 85 years, with 130 or so men and 85 to 110 women. On the study overall, not on this receptor specifically: Since the design was exploratory, TCR variables were selected using unadjusted p-values with no false-discovery rate correction. Of the top 100 tumor clones, a median of around 57 were detected in paired uninvolved adjacent lung; around 27 were also among that lung's top 100. The highest T cell clonality was observed in uninvolved tumor-adjacent lung, where clonality exceeded that of tumor, suggesting that antigenic responses were more focused in uninvolved tumor-adjacent lung. Longer overall survival was associated with higher blood T cell density, whereas shorter survival was associated with higher adjacent-lung clonality. Because multi-region sequencing of the tumors was not done, intratumor heterogeneity could not be ruled out.

Reading the germline V gene gives CDR1 MDHEN and CDR2 SYDVKM. The CDR3 covers 14 residues, taking in both the cysteine and the phenylalanine. Only the CDR3 part of the read is kept: 42 bases, read in frame from the first base. Relative to germline, V is missing 4 bases and J is missing 5 bases, with 2 bases of the junction outside any gene match. As to this clone: Its antigen target is currently unknown. Nothing much larger sits one base from this clone, and base qualities are not available.

The immunoSEQ Assay was used to sequence TCR beta CDR3 regions from DNA. The study's processing was this. To compute T cell density, TCR beta template counts were normalized to usable DNA, which was estimated by amplifying housekeeping genes. Richness was estimated using the preseqR package, with extrapolation to 400,000 templates for PBMC samples and to 120,000 templates for tissue samples. Clonality was defined as one minus Pielou's evenness. Tissue-enriched TCRs were identified by differential abundance testing using productive amino-acid clonotypes, minimum total count 5 and alpha 0.1. The Jaccard Index and the Morisita Overlap Index were used to measure repertoire overlap between compartments. GLIPH grouped TCR beta CDR3s together with public tetramer-defined viral CDR3s, and a viral motif had to include at least three viral sequences and also show V-gene enrichment. TCRdb's version of the immuneACCESS table is confined to in-frame rearrangements and falls short of the full clone set. An unresolved V gene accounts for under half of the shortfall where checked; the remainder is of unknown origin. V and J calls and clone size are as listed in that table; D and trimming were resolved from the DNA. The sample profile shows 2,000 to 2,500 clones; about 18% of them were found once. The top ten constitute about a tenth of the sample.

Uninvolved adjacent lung was sampled at least 2 cm away from the tumor margin, and two independent pathologists confirmed that the tissue had no atypia. At diagnosis, tumor, uninvolved tumor-adjacent lung and peripheral blood were collected and then preserved as a mix of FFPE and fresh-frozen material. Recombination connected TRBV28 to TRBJ1-4; 9 central nucleotides agree with TRBD1. The specimen was normal lung tissue next to the tumor, collected before any cancer treatment. The source of this sequence is a man aged 35-69 years with stage I squamous cell lung carcinoma. The nucleotide sequence reads TGTGCCAGCAGTTCGGGACAGGGCAATGAAAAACTGTTTTTT. It specifies CASSSGQGNEKLFF.